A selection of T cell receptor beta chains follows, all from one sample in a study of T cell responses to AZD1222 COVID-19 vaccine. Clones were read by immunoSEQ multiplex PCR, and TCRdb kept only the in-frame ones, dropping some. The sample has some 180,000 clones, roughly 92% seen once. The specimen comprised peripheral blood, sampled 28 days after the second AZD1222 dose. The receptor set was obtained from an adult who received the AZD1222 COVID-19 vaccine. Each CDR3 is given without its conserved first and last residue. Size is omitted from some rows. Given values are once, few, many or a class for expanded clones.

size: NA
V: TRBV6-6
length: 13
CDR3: ASSYPTDSGNTIY

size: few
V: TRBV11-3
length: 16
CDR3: ASSHGQGYGMGSYEQY

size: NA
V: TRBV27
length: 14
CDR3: ASSLLAGDSYNEQF

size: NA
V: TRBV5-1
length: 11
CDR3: ASSLHFSYEQY

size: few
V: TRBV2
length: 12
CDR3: ASSEADSNTEAF

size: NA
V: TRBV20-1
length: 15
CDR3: SASGGLGEVITDTQY

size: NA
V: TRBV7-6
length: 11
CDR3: ASSFNSGNTIY

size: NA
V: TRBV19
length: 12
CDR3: ASSPGGGVTEAF

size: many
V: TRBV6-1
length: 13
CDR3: ASSEKTSGYNEQF

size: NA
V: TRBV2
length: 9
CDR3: ASSETGRAF

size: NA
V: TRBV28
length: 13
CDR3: ASIDRASSSYEQY

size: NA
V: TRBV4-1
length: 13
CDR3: ASRSTGNSNQPQH

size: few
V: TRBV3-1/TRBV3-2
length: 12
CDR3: ASSPFGDLYEQF

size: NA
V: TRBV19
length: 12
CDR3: ASSTRGATDTQY

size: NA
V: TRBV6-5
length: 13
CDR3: ASRAGTATNEKLF

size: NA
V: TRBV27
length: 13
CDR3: ASSLFSGPNQPQH

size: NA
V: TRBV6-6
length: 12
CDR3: ASINRAYYNEQF

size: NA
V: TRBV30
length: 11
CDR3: AWGPSYNSPLH

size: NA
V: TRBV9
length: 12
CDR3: ASSFFSALDTQY

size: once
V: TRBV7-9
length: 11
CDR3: ASSPSGDYEQY

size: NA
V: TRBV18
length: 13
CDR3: ASSPGASGNQPQH

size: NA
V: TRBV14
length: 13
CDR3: ASSHISLAGNTIY

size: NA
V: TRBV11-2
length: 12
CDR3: ASSLGGFDYGQY

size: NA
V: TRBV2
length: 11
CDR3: ASGQSPNYGYT

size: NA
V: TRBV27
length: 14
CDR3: ASRKFQYEGSTEAF

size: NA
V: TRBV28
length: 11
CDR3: ASSFQDNYLQY

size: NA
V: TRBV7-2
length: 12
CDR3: ASIRPTENTEAF

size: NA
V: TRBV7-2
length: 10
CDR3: ASSREVGEQF

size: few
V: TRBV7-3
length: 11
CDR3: ASSLNRDQPQH

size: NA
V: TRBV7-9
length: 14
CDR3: ASSPLGVTVGNTIY

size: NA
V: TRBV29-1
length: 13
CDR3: SVWDRPGLAYEQY

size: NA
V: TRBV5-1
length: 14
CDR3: ASSLAGGGAYNEQF

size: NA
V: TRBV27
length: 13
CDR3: ASSSRTGIWSPLH

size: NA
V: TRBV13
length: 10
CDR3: ASIIDTGELF

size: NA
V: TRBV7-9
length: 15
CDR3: ASSPPTGRNVKNIQY